This T cell receptor (beta chain) was captured in a study of T cell responses to AZD1222 COVID-19 vaccine. Only in-frame clones appear in the TCRdb table, and some are missing; sequencing was by immunoSEQ multiplex PCR. The sample has around 140,000 clones; 80% to 95% are singletons. The CDR3 consists of 15 residues. Germline V gene data show CDR1 as LNHDA and CDR2 as SQIVND (reference sequence). V lost 1 base and J lost 6, with 13 bases in between. Sequenced here: peripheral blood, sampled on day 0 of AZD1222 vaccination. The chain recombines TRBV19 with TRBJ1-5, with D possibly matching TRBD1 (5 bases). The source of this sequence is an adult in good health. The CDR3 sequence is CASSIVGGATQPQHF. The CDR3, as DNA: TGTGCCAGTAGTATAGTAGGAGGGGCGACTCAGCCCCAGCATTTT.